These 32 T cell receptor beta chains originate from one sample sequenced in a study of blood T cell repertoires in COVID-19. Produced via immunoSEQ multiplex PCR; TCRdb's table is partial and in-frame only. The sample lists about 210,000 clones; around 84% were seen once. The sample comprised PBMCs or T cells enriched from blood (not recorded which). Receptor source: a man aged 30 to 45 with acute COVID-19.

The chain combines TRBV6-5 with TRBJ2-1; 8 bases map to TRBD1. V lost 7 bases, J lost 8 bases, and 7 bases stayed unmatched. This CDR3 is 13 amino acids long. From germline, CDR1 is MNHEY and CDR2 SVGAGI. The CDR3 DNA follows: TGTGCCAGCACGTATCGGACAGGGCATGAGCAGTTCTTC. Protein sequence: CASTYRTGHEQFF.

This clone was seen a handful of times. The chain is built from TRBV28 and TRBJ1-1; D call uncertain. The V end lost 5 bases, the J end lost 6 bases, and 10 bases lay between the germline ends. Germline V gives CDR1 MDHEN, CDR2 SYDVKM. The CDR3 is 12 amino acids. For the CDR3, the DNA is TGTGCCAGCAGTATAAGACGGGCTGAAGCTTTCTTT. Protein: CASSIRRAEAFF.

The V gene is TRBV6-1, the J gene TRBJ2-3, with D possibly being TRBD2 (6 bases). This CDR3 contains 16 residues. V shed 0 bases and J shed 2 bases, with 12 bases lying between them. Germline assignment: CDR1 MNHNS and CDR2 SASEGT. In nucleotides, the CDR3 is TGTGCCAGCAGTGAAGCGGGGGAGGCTTTCACAGATACGCAGTATTTT. Encoded protein: CASSEAGEAFTDTQYF.

The chain uses TRBV19 and TRBJ1-6; TRBD1 agrees at 11 bases. The CDR3 has 17 residues. V lost 0 bases and J lost 10; bases outside the gene matches: 8. Germline loops: CDR1 LNHDA, CDR2 SQIVND (reference sequence). CDR3 loop: CASSIEWTGGLHSPLHF. The CDR3 DNA reads as TGTGCCAGTAGTATAGAGTGGACAGGGGGCTTACACTCACCCCTCCACTTT.

This clone was picked up one time. The chain joins TRBV19 to TRBJ2-2; D may be TRBD2 (6 bases). V was clipped by 3 bases and J by 0 bases, with 11 bases between them. This CDR3 contains 16 residues. CDR1 is LNHDA and CDR2 is SQIVND in the germline V gene (reference sequence). The CDR3 DNA is TGTGCCAGTAGTATCTGGACTAACGCGAACACCGGGGAGCTGTTTTTT. Its translation is CASSIWTNANTGELFF. The full variable domain, in which reference TRBV19 and TRBJ2-2 provide the parts outside the CDR3, is DGGITQSPKYLFRKEGQNVTLSCEQNLNHDAMYWYRQDPGQGLRLIYYSQIVNDFQKGDIAEGYSVSREKKESFPLTVTSAQKNPTAFYLCASSIWTNANTGELFFGEGSRLTVL.

This clone was seen only a few times. The chain uses TRBV19 and TRBJ1-4, with 8 positions matching TRBD1. CDR3 length: 18 amino acids. In germline, CDR1 is LNHDA, CDR2 SQIVND (reference sequence). The V and J ends lost 7 bases and 7 bases, in that order; junction bases with no gene match: 20. CDR3 sequence (DNA): TGTGCCAGTACCCCCGACAGGGGAGGACGGAGAGGAGGTGAAAAACTGTTTTTT. Its protein product is CASTPDRGGRRGGEKLFF.

This clone was seen repeatedly, ten times or more. The V and J genes are TRBV5-5 and TRBJ2-7, with 9 positions matching TRBD1. In germline, CDR1 is SGHKS, CDR2 YYEKEE (reference sequence). The junction had 15 bases not matched to a gene; V was cut back by 4 bases and J by 1 base. The CDR3 is made up of 18 amino acids. CDR3 in DNA: TGTGCCAGCAGCCCCACCTTCCGGGACAGGGTGGCTTCCTACGAGCAGTACTTC. Translating gives CASSPTFRDRVASYEQYF.

A few counts support this clone. V and J are TRBV6-5 and TRBJ1-1; TRBD1 might be the D (6 bases). This CDR3 contains 14 residues. Germline loops: CDR1 MNHEY, CDR2 SVGAGI. Trimming took 8 bases from V and 6 from J, leaving 19 bases between them. For the CDR3, the DNA is TGTGCCAGCCGGGGGGCGGGGATGGTCTCTGAAGCTTTCTTT. Amino acid sequence: CASRGAGMVSEAFF.

The chain carries TRBV29-1 and TRBJ2-2; tentatively, D is TRBD2 (5 bases). The V end lost 5 bases, the J end lost 7 bases, and 14 bases lay between the germline ends. This CDR3 contains 13 residues. Germline loops: CDR1 SQVTM, CDR2 ANQGSEA. The CDR3 loop reads CSVTGGSYGELFF. The CDR3 DNA reads TGCAGCGTTACTGGAGGTAGTTACGGGGAGCTGTTTTTT.

The chain recombines TRBV19 with TRBJ1-4; 8 bases align to TRBD1. In germline, CDR1 is LNHDA, CDR2 SQIVND (reference sequence). CDR3 size: 15 residues. J was trimmed by 9 bases and V by 1 base; bases with no gene match: 7. CDR3 bases: TGTGCCAGTAGTATAGGACAGGGGCAATTCAAAAAACTGTTTTTT. This sequence encodes CASSIGQGQFKKLFF.

The rearrangement links TRBV7-2 to TRBJ2-7; D is possibly TRBD1 (6 bases). Trimming pared 4 bases from V and 4 bases from J, leaving 14 bases between. The CDR3 runs 14 residues. The V gene's germline CDR1 is SGHTA and CDR2 FQGNSA. CDR3 loop: CASSSDGQNYEQYF. Written as DNA, the CDR3 is TGTGCCAGCAGCTCAGACGGACAGAATTACGAGCAGTACTTC.

The sample holds a few counts of this clone. CDR3 nucleotide sequence: TGTGCCAGCAGCCAACGTTTCGGGTGGAACACTGAAGCTTTCTTT. Protein sequence: CASSQRFGWNTEAFF. J is TRBJ1-1 and V is TRBV3-1 (or the pseudogene TRBV3-2); D unclear. Trimming pared 2 bases from V and 1 base from J, leaving 11 bases between. CDR3 length: 15 amino acids. Looked up from germline, CDR1 is LGHDT and CDR2 is YNNKEL (reference sequence).

V and J are TRBV4-2 and TRBJ2-7, with TRBD2 matching over 9 bases. The germline V gene encodes CDR1 LGHNA and CDR2 YNFKEQ. CDR3 length equals 13 residues. V lost 5 bases and J lost 5; bases outside the gene matches: 4. CDR3 nucleotide sequence: TGTGCCAGCAGCATCCGACTAGCGGACGAGCAGTACTTC. Translation gives CASSIRLADEQYF.

The V and J genes are TRBV4-1 and TRBJ2-1, with 11 bases aligning to TRBD2. Germline-derived CDR1 and CDR2 are MGHRA and YSYEKL. V trimming: 3 bases; J trimming: 7 bases; junction bases outside the gene matches: 14. This CDR3 contains 18 residues. CDR3: CASSQGPLAGGLDNEQFF. For the CDR3, the DNA is TGCGCCAGCAGCCAGGGCCCTCTAGCGGGGGGCCTGGATAATGAGCAGTTCTTC.

The rearrangement uses TRBV28 and TRBJ1-6, with a possible D match to TRBD1 (6 bases). There are 12 residues in the CDR3. V was pared by 6 bases and J by 6 bases, with 6 bases between. Germline-derived CDR1 and CDR2 are MDHEN and SYDVKM. For the CDR3, the DNA is TGTGCCAGCAGACAGGGTAATTCACCCCTCCACTTT. Translation gives CASRQGNSPLHF.

The chain carries TRBV5-1 and TRBJ2-5; D might be TRBD2 (5 bases). CDR1 is SGHRS, CDR2 YFSETQ, per germline. The CDR3 consists of 14 residues. V was pared by 4 bases and J by 2 bases, with 12 bases between. As DNA, the CDR3 is TGCGCCAGCAGCCGGGAAGTGGGACAAGAGACCCAGTACTTC. It encodes CASSREVGQETQYF. Looking up the rest from reference TRBV5-1 and TRBJ2-5 gives the full variable domain: KAGVTQTPRYLIKTRGQQVTLSCSPISGHRSVSWYQQTPGQGLQFLFEYFSETQRNKGNFPGRFSGRQFSNSRSEMNVSTLELGDSALYLCASSREVGQETQYFGPGTRLLVL.

The chain couples TRBV11-3 to TRBJ2-1, with D unclear. The V and J ends lost 1 base and 3 bases respectively, with 10 bases between them. CDR3 length: 15 amino acids. The germline gives CDR1 SGHNT, CDR2 YENEEA. The CDR3 DNA sequence: TGTGCCAGCAGCTTAGGGAGAGGCGGCTACAATGAGCAGTTCTTC. Its protein product is CASSLGRGGYNEQFF.

The chain links TRBV30 to TRBJ1-5; D may be TRBD1 (6 bases). Germline V lookup: CDR1 GTSNPN, CDR2 SVGIG (reference sequence). The CDR3 length is 15 residues. The V and J ends lost 0 bases and 9 bases respectively, with 18 bases between them. The CDR3 protein is CAWSVPTGLVGPQHF. CDR3 bases: TGTGCCTGGAGTGTACCGACAGGCCTAGTTGGGCCCCAGCATTTT.

Only one count was recorded for this clone. The gene calls are TRBV7-2 and TRBJ1-5; TRBD1 aligns across 9 bases. Germline V lookup: CDR1 SGHTA, CDR2 FQGNSA. Trimming removed 4 bases from V and 5 bases from J; junction bases left unmatched: 6. The CDR3 spans 15 residues. The CDR3 DNA sequence: TGTGCCAGCAGCTGGGGACAGGGAACCCATCAGCCCCAGCATTTT. Amino acids: CASSWGQGTHQPQHF.

This clone was counted ten times or more. The CDR3 nucleotides are TGCGCCAGCAGCTTGGCCACAGGTTTGGGGGAGCAGTACTTC. Protein product: CASSLATGLGEQYF. The V and J genes are TRBV5-1 and TRBJ2-7, with D tentatively TRBD1 (5 bases). The CDR3 runs 14 residues. Between the trimmed V and J ends, which lost 0 bases and 7 bases, there was a span of 14 bases. Germline lookup yields CDR1 SGHRS and CDR2 YFSETQ.

The chain uses TRBV9 and TRBJ1-2, with 8 bases matching TRBD1. Per the germline V gene, CDR1 is SGDLS and CDR2 is YYNGEE. The V gene end was trimmed by 6 bases and the J gene end by 4 bases; junction bases not matched to a gene: 5. The CDR3 totals 13 residues. CDR3 in DNA: TGTGCCAGCAACAAAGGACAGGGCTATGGCTACACCTTC. The encoded protein is CASNKGQGYGYTF.

This chain uses TRBV14 with TRBJ1-2; D remains ambiguous. V lost 0 bases and J lost 6, with 14 bases in between. CDR3 size: 15 residues. The germline CDR1 and CDR2 sequences are SGHDN and FVKESK. The DNA of the CDR3 is TGTGCCAGCAGCCAAGATCCTGGAGGGCGCCATGGCTACACCTTC. This codes for CASSQDPGGRHGYTF. Combining the CDR3 with reference TRBV14 and TRBJ1-2 gives the whole variable domain EAGVTQFPSHSVIEKGQTVTLRCDPISGHDNLYWYRRVMGKEIKFLLHFVKESKQDESGMPNNRFLAERTGGTYSTLKVQPAELEDSGVYFCASSQDPGGRHGYTFGSGTRLTVV.

The rearrangement joins TRBV9 to TRBJ2-5; 7 nucleotides agree with TRBD1. Trimming at V came to 4 bases and at J to 3 bases, leaving 9 bases not matched to a gene. The germline CDR1 and CDR2 sequences are SGDLS and YYNGEE. The CDR3 spans 15 residues. The chain's CDR3 is CASSKTGQLKETQYF. CDR3 bases: TGTGCCAGCAGCAAGACGGGACAGTTAAAAGAGACCCAGTACTTC.

This chain uses TRBV4-1 with TRBJ2-3; TRBD2 agrees at 10 bases. J lost 3 bases, V lost 4 bases, and 4 bases had no gene match. The CDR3 length is 15 residues. In germline, CDR1 is MGHRA, CDR2 YSYEKL. This chain's CDR3 is CASSRAGGLTDTQYF. The DNA of the CDR3 is TGCGCCAGCAGCCGAGCGGGGGGGCTAACAGATACGCAGTATTTT.

This chain links TRBV7-9 with TRBJ2-1; D gene uncertain. The CDR3 is 15 amino acids. Trimming pared 1 base from V and 0 bases from J, leaving 7 bases between. Germline V CDR1 and CDR2: SEHNR, FQNEAQ (reference sequence). CDR3 protein: CASSLGASSYNEQFF. CDR3 sequence (DNA): TGTGCCAGCAGCTTAGGCGCAAGCTCCTACAATGAGCAGTTCTTC.

V gene TRBV6-5 combines with J gene TRBJ2-2, with a possible D match to TRBD2 (6 bases). V lost 4 bases and J lost 7, with 13 bases in between. This CDR3 has 14 amino acids. Germline CDR1 is MNHEY and CDR2 is SVGAGI. CDR3 nucleotides: TGTGCCAGCAGTTCGGGACTGGGGGGCGGGGAGCTGTTTTTT. Translated: CASSSGLGGGELFF.

Only a few counts were recorded for this clone. The V gene is TRBV7-9, the J gene TRBJ1-1, with D possibly matching TRBD1 (5 bases). The CDR3 totals 10 residues. Between the trimmed V and J ends, which lost 8 bases and 8 bases, there was a span of 9 bases. Per germline, CDR1 SEHNR and CDR2 FQNEAQ (reference sequence). The CDR3 is CASGGTEAFF. The CDR3 DNA sequence: TGTGCCAGCGGCGGGACCGAAGCTTTCTTT.

J is TRBJ2-3 and V is TRBV5-1; TRBD2 aligns across 13 bases. V gave up 0 bases and J gave up 2 bases; unmatched junction bases: 9. CDR1 and CDR2 from the germline V gene are SGHRS and YFSETQ. This CDR3 spans 19 amino acids. CDR3 sequence: CASSLGTSGGPRSTDTQYF. The CDR3 DNA is TGCGCCAGCAGCTTGGGGACTAGCGGGGGCCCGAGATCCACAGATACGCAGTATTTT. The variable domain in full, completed from reference TRBV5-1 and TRBJ2-3, reads KAGVTQTPRYLIKTRGQQVTLSCSPISGHRSVSWYQQTPGQGLQFLFEYFSETQRNKGNFPGRFSGRQFSNSRSEMNVSTLELGDSALYLCASSLGTSGGPRSTDTQYFGPGTRLTVL.

This rearrangement joins TRBV10-3 to TRBJ2-1; TRBD2 aligns across 10 bases. This CDR3 spans 16 amino acids. Germline V gene sequence: CDR1 ENHRY, CDR2 SYGVKD. The V segment lost 3 bases and the J segment 4 bases; nucleotides outside the gene matches: 6. DNA for the CDR3: TGTGCCATCAGTGATTTAGGGACTAGCGTTTACAATGAGCAGTTCTTC. Translating it yields CAISDLGTSVYNEQFF.

The rearrangement links TRBV10-3 to TRBJ2-5, with D perhaps TRBD1 (5 bases). CDR3 length: 14 amino acids. V was pared by 2 bases and J by 1 base, with 8 bases between. Germline V gene sequence: CDR1 ENHRY, CDR2 SYGVKD. Here the CDR3 DNA reads TGTGCCATCAGTGAGGGAAGGGGCCAAGAGACCCAGTACTTC. It codes for CAISEGRGQETQYF.

The chain carries TRBV4-1 and TRBJ2-7; 8 bases agree with TRBD1. This CDR3 has 16 residues. Trimming removed 1 base from V and 5 bases from J; junction bases left unmatched: 10. Germline V gene lookup returns CDR1 MGHRA and CDR2 YSYEKL. The CDR3 sequence: CASSQGADRAFDEQYF. The CDR3 DNA reads TGCGCCAGCAGCCAAGGGGCGGACAGGGCCTTTGACGAGCAGTACTTC.

The chain is built from TRBV9 and TRBJ2-3; D uncertain. CDR1 and CDR2 (germline): SGDLS, YYNGEE. The CDR3 has 16 residues. Trimming cost V 0 bases and J 2 bases, with 13 bases left between them. The CDR3 nucleotides are TGTGCCAGCAGCGTAGGCCCAGAACCCCCCACAGATACGCAGTATTTT. Translating gives CASSVGPEPPTDTQYF. Using reference TRBV9 and TRBJ2-3 for the parts outside the CDR3, the full variable domain is DSGVTQTPKHLITATGQRVTLRCSPRSGDLSVYWYQQSLDQGLQFLIQYYNGEERAKGNILERFSAQQFPDLHSELNLSSLELGDSALYFCASSVGPEPPTDTQYFGPGTRLTVL.